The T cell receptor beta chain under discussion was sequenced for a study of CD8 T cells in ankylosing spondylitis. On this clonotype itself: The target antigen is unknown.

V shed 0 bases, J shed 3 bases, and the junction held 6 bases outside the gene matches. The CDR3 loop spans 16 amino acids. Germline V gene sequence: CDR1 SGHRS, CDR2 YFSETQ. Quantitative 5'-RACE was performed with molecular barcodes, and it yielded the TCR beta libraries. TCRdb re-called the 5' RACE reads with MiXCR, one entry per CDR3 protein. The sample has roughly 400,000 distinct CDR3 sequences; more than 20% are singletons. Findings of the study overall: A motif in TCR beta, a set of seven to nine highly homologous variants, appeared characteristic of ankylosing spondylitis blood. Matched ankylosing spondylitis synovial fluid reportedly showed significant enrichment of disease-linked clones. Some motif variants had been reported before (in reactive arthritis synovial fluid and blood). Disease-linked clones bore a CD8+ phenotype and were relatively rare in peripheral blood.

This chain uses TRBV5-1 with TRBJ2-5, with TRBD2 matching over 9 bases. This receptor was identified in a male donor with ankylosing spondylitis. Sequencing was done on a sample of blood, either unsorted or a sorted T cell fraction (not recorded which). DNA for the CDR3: TGCGCCAGCAGCTTGGTTGCGGGAGGGCCAGAAGAGACCCAGTACTTC. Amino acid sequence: CASSLVAGGPEETQYF.